Presented here are 21 T cell receptor beta chains from one specimen sequenced in a study of post-analysis software for immune sequencing data. Study-level findings and limits: Comparison of patients with controls showed five TRBV segments more frequent in patients, TRBV5-6, TRBV5-1 and TRBV20-1 among them.

These receptors have no identified antigens. Unique molecular identifiers were present in the TCR beta cDNA libraries. MiXCR, run by TCRdb on the PCR reads, gives a single entry per CDR3 protein. Among about 770,000 distinct CDR3 sequences listed, 46% were seen once. Sequenced input: blood. The receptor set was obtained from a girl under 18 with multiple sclerosis.

This clonotype was seen repeatedly, ten times or more. This chain connects TRBV9 to TRBJ2-7; 8 bases fit TRBD2. CDR1 is SGDLS and CDR2 is YYNGEE in the germline V gene. V lost 0 bases to trimming and J lost 1 base; unmatched junction nucleotides: 0. The CDR3 spans 14 residues. The CDR3 coding sequence is TGTGCCAGCAGCGTAGCTAGCGGGTCCTACGAGCAGTACTTC. Its protein is CASSVASGSYEQYF.

The table lists this clonotype with a count of one. V is TRBV27 and J is TRBJ1-5; 7 nucleotides match TRBD1. Germline V gene lookup returns CDR1 MNHEY and CDR2 SMNVEV (reference sequence). The CDR3 length is 15 residues. The junction had 6 bases not matched to a gene; V was cut back by 3 bases and J by 4 bases. The CDR3 coding sequence is TGTGCCAGCAGTTTGGGAGGGGGCGTGAATCAGCCCCAGCATTTT. Translated, it gives CASSLGGGVNQPQHF.

This clonotype was counted only a few times. The V call is TRBV5-1, the J call TRBJ2-3; 13 bases are a match to TRBD2. CDR1 and CDR2 (germline): SGHRS, YFSETQ. J was trimmed by 6 bases and V by 4 bases; bases with no gene match: 17. The length of the CDR3 is 19 residues. The CDR3: CASSLFFQSLAGGEDTQYF. The CDR3 coding sequence is TGCGCCAGCAGCCTTTTTTTCCAGTCACTAGCGGGAGGGGAGGATACGCAGTATTTT.

The J gene is TRBJ2-3, the V gene TRBV9; possibly TRBD2 for D (5 bases). V was shortened by 4 bases and J by 2 bases, with 17 bases between the two germline ends. The germline V gene has CDR1 SGDLS and CDR2 YYNGEE. This CDR3 has 16 amino acids. This CDR3 is CASSRPFEGPTDTQYF. The CDR3 coding sequence is TGTGCCAGCAGCAGGCCTTTCGAGGGCCCCACAGATACGCAGTATTTT.

The J gene is TRBJ2-7, the V gene TRBV10-3, with TRBD2 matching 14 bases. The CDR3 is 15 amino acids. Germline assignment: CDR1 ENHRY and CDR2 SYGVKD. V trimming: 5 bases; J trimming: 5 bases; junction bases outside the gene matches: 5. CDR3 in DNA: TGTGCCATCAGTCGGGGACTAGCGGGAGTTGACGAGCAGTACTTC. This sequence encodes CAISRGLAGVDEQYF.

J is TRBJ1-1 and V is TRBV29-1, with D hard to call. V was pared by 4 bases and J by 0 bases, with 6 bases between. The CDR3 loop spans 12 amino acids. The V gene's germline CDR1 is SQVTM and CDR2 ANQGSEA. CDR3 sequence (DNA): TGCAGCGTTGGGGAGCTGAACACTGAAGCTTTCTTT. It yields the protein CSVGELNTEAFF.

This clonotype has only a few counts. V gene TRBV12-3 or TRBV12-4 combines with J gene TRBJ2-7, with D possibly being TRBD1 (5 bases). The CDR3 runs to 16 residues. Trimming left V 3 bases short and J 2 bases short, with 17 bases between. CDR3 nucleotides: TGTGCCAGCAGTTTTGGGGCCGAGACTCAAACCTACGAGCAGTACTTC. Translation gives CASSFGAETQTYEQYF.

The rearrangement joins TRBV4-2 to TRBJ2-1; tentative D call: TRBD2 (6 bases). Germline CDR1 reads LGHNA; CDR2 reads YNFKEQ. There are 17 residues in the CDR3. The germline V and J ends were trimmed by 0 bases and 8 bases, with 20 bases remaining between them. In DNA form, the CDR3 reads TGTGCCAGCAGCCAAGATGGCGCCGCGGGACTCCGCGATGAGCAGTTCTTC. It specifies CASSQDGAAGLRDEQFF.

The chain carries TRBV4-3 and TRBJ2-4; perhaps D is TRBD1 or TRBD2 (5 bases each). The J call is uncertain, as TRBJ2-7 better fits the DNA end. CDR3 size: 16 residues. The germline CDR1 and CDR2 sequences are LGHNA and YSLEER. CDR3 residues: CASSQDPGRRGGEQYF. CDR3 sequence (DNA): TGCGCCAGCAGCCAAGATCCGGGACGTAGAGGAGGCGAGCAGTACTTC.

The chain links TRBV18 to TRBJ2-1; D may be TRBD2 (6 bases). V was cut by 0 bases and J by 2 bases, with 8 bases left in between. Germline CDR1 is KGHSH and CDR2 is LQKENI. This CDR3 contains 15 residues. The CDR3 bases are TGTGCCAGCTCACCACCGGGGGGAGCCTACAATGAGCAGTTCTTC. This encodes CASSPPGGAYNEQFF.

The chain combines TRBV20-1 with TRBJ2-1; 12 positions match TRBD2. Germline trimming cut 5 bases from V and 8 bases from J; bases unmatched to any gene: 13. CDR1 and CDR2 (germline): DFQATT, SNEGSKA (reference sequence). CDR3 length: 16 amino acids. The chain's CDR3 is CSAQTETSGRWDEQFF. CDR3 sequence (DNA): TGCAGTGCTCAGACGGAGACTAGCGGGAGATGGGATGAGCAGTTCTTC.

V is TRBV29-1 and J is TRBJ1-2; D may be TRBD1 (5 bases). Between the trimmed V and J ends, which lost 7 bases and 3 bases, there was a span of 15 bases. The CDR3 runs 13 residues. CDR1 is SQVTM and CDR2 is ANQGSEA in the germline V gene. The CDR3 coding sequence is TGCAGCGCACATACGAGGGGCCACTATGGCTACACCTTC. Translating gives CSAHTRGHYGYTF.

The chain carries TRBV5-5 and TRBJ2-1, with 14 nucleotides matching TRBD2. CDR1 and CDR2 (germline): SGHKS, YYEKEE (reference sequence). Trimming cost V 3 bases and J 7 bases; bases outside gene matches: 9. The CDR3 is 17 residues long. CDR3 in DNA: TGTGCCAGCAGCTCCGCGGGACTAGCGGGAGCGGGGAATGAGCAGTTCTTC. Amino acid sequence: CASSSAGLAGAGNEQFF.

The rearrangement joins TRBV5-1 to TRBJ2-1; D may be TRBD2 (6 bases). V dropped 4 bases and J dropped 7 bases, with 21 bases sitting between them. Germline V lookup: CDR1 SGHRS, CDR2 YFSETQ. The CDR3 length is 16 residues. The CDR3 DNA reads as TGCGCCAGCAGCCCTGAAGCGGGCCTATCGAGTAATGAGCAGTTCTTC. This encodes CASSPEAGLSSNEQFF. Variable domain in full (rest from reference TRBV5-1 and TRBJ2-1): KAGVTQTPRYLIKTRGQQVTLSCSPISGHRSVSWYQQTPGQGLQFLFEYFSETQRNKGNFPGRFSGRQFSNSRSEMNVSTLELGDSALYLCASSPEAGLSSNEQFFGPGTRLTVL.

This chain connects TRBV18 to TRBJ2-5; 7 bases line up with TRBD2. In germline, CDR1 is KGHSH, CDR2 LQKENI. There are 13 residues in the CDR3. Trimming took 4 bases from V and 5 from J; bases not matched to a gene: 4. CDR3 amino acids: CASSQGRVETQYF. In nucleotides, the CDR3 is TGTGCCAGCTCACAAGGGAGGGTCGAGACCCAGTACTTC.

The chain's CDR3 is CASSFRTGERETQYF. The CDR3, as DNA: TGTGCCAGCAGCTTCCGGACAGGGGAGAGGGAGACCCAGTACTTC. The chain has TRBV7-2 and TRBJ2-5, with 9 bases fitting TRBD1. Germline assignment: CDR1 SGHTA and CDR2 FQGNSA. The trim removed 3 bases at V and 5 bases at J, leaving 7 bases unmatched. This CDR3 contains 15 residues.

This clonotype showed up just a few times. The chain couples TRBV12-3 or TRBV12-4 to TRBJ2-1; 9 bases agree with TRBD2. CDR3 length: 15 residues. Trimming cost V 3 bases and J 3 bases; bases outside gene matches: 3. The CDR3 coding sequence is TGTGCCAGCAGTTTCCCGACTAGCGGCTACAATGAGCAGTTCTTC. This gives the protein CASSFPTSGYNEQFF.

This clonotype was detected a few times. The chain employs TRBV12-5 and TRBJ1-1; 8 positions agree with TRBD1. Germline V gene sequence: CDR1 LGHNT, CDR2 FRNRAP. CDR3 length: 16 residues. After removal of 1 base from V and 4 bases from J, the junction contained 8 bases not matched to a gene. The CDR3 DNA sequence: TGTGCTAGTGGTTTGGGCTCCGGGACAGGAGGCACTGAAGCTTTCTTT. Protein sequence: CASGLGSGTGGTEAFF.

The J gene is TRBJ2-1, the V gene TRBV29-1, with D hard to call. In germline, CDR1 is SQVTM, CDR2 ANQGSEA. This CDR3 region has 14 residues. Trimming shortened V by 2 bases and J by 6 bases, and 14 bases separated the two germline ends. DNA of the CDR3: TGCAGCGTTGAATCCCCTAGAGTTTCCAATGAGCAGTTCTTC. It is translated as CSVESPRVSNEQFF.

The DNA for the CDR3 is TGTGCCAGCAGTTTAGGACAGGGAACACAACTGTTTTTT. It translates to CASSLGQGTQLFF. This chain links TRBV12-3 or TRBV12-4 with TRBJ1-4, with 7 bases aligning to TRBD1. The ends lost 1 base at V and 12 bases at J; junction bases unmatched: 5. The CDR3 loop spans 13 amino acids.

This clonotype turned up a few times. V gene TRBV10-3 combines with J gene TRBJ1-1; D is unresolved. The germline CDR1 and CDR2 sequences are ENHRY and SYGVKD. This CDR3 is built from 13 residues. The V end was cut by 3 bases, the J end by 7 bases, with 12 bases between. The CDR3 DNA reads TGTGCCATCAGTGATCCTACAGTGAATGAAGCTTTCTTT. Encoded protein: CAISDPTVNEAFF.